The 19 T cell receptor beta chains listed next were all sequenced from one sample in a study of blood T cell repertoires in COVID-19. Clones were read by immunoSEQ multiplex PCR, and TCRdb kept only the in-frame ones, dropping some. The table includes 150,000 to 250,000 clones, approximately 86% detected once. The sample comprised PBMCs or T cells enriched from blood (not recorded which). The source of these receptors is a woman aged 30 to 39 who had recovered from COVID-19.

This clone was seen only once. The chain combines TRBV7-3 with TRBJ2-7; 9 bases fit TRBD1. The V gene's germline CDR1 is SGHTA and CDR2 FQGTGA. This CDR3 comprises 15 residues. The V segment lost 4 bases and the J segment 4 bases; nucleotides outside the gene matches: 8. CDR3 in amino acids: CASSSNAGTGYEQYF. CDR3 coding DNA: TGTGCCAGCAGCTCGAATGCCGGGACAGGGTACGAGCAGTACTTC.

This rearrangement joins TRBV21-1 to TRBJ1-2; TRBD1 is taken as the D call from the table, unchecked against the DNA. TRBV21-1 is noted as a pseudogene. The CDR3 consists of 18 residues. The CDR3 DNA is TGTGCCAGCACCAACTCCGGGACACCCGAACTGTCTAACTATGGCTACACCTTC. This translates into CASTNSGTPELSNYGYTF.

The chain combines TRBV4-2 with TRBJ2-1; TRBD2 aligns across 7 bases. The CDR3 is 13 residues long. Unmatched junction bases numbered 2, after V lost 4 bases and J lost 5 bases. The germline CDR1 and CDR2 sequences are LGHNA and YNFKEQ. The CDR3 region is CASSRGLDNEQFF. CDR3 in DNA: TGTGCCAGCAGCCGCGGACTAGACAATGAGCAGTTCTTC.

The chain combines TRBV7-9 with TRBJ1-1; the D is unclear. The CDR3 totals 12 residues. Germline CDR1 is SEHNR and CDR2 is FQNEAQ (reference sequence). With 0 bases removed from V and 8 bases from J, the gap between germline ends came to 7 bases. In nucleotides, the CDR3 is TGTGCCAGCAGCTTAGCTTACGGGGAAGCTTTCTTT. This encodes CASSLAYGEAFF.

The chain uses TRBV5-6 and TRBJ1-2; a weak D match, TRBD1 (5 bases). CDR1 and CDR2 (germline): SGHDT, YYEEEE. The V and J ends lost 7 bases and 0 bases respectively, with 13 bases between them. CDR3 length: 14 residues. CDR3 sequence (DNA): TGTGCCAGCCGACGGGGGGGAACTAACTATGGCTACACCTTC. It encodes CASRRGGTNYGYTF.

The genes are TRBV18 and TRBJ1-2, with 10 bases fitting TRBD1. This CDR3 is 15 amino acids long. The junction had 10 bases not matched to a gene; V was cut back by 8 bases and J by 4 bases. The germline gives CDR1 KGHSH, CDR2 LQKENI. CDR3 DNA sequence: TGTGCCAGCAGAGTATCCGGGACAGGGGCCTATGGCTACACCTTC. This sequence encodes CASRVSGTGAYGYTF.

The gene calls are TRBV27 and TRBJ2-7, with D unclear. Trimming took off 1 base at V and 2 bases at J, with 9 bases between the two ends. CDR3 length: 14 residues. Germline loops: CDR1 MNHEY, CDR2 SMNVEV (reference sequence). The CDR3 region is CASSLLLEPYEQYF. CDR3 DNA: TGTGCCAGCAGTTTATTGCTAGAGCCCTACGAGCAGTACTTC.

The V call is TRBV28, the J call TRBJ2-3; D uncertain. Germline CDR1 reads MDHEN; CDR2 reads SYDVKM. The CDR3 is 13 amino acids. Trimming pared 5 bases from V and 0 bases from J, leaving 6 bases between. The CDR3 here is CASSRQSTDTQYF. CDR3 in DNA: TGTGCCAGCAGTCGACAAAGCACAGATACGCAGTATTTT.

The chain employs TRBV14 and TRBJ1-3; 9 nucleotides line up with TRBD1. Germline V lookup: CDR1 SGHDN, CDR2 FVKESK. The CDR3 has 15 residues. Germline trimming cut 5 bases from V and 2 bases from J; bases unmatched to any gene: 4. This CDR3 reads CASSTGTGPGNTIYF. The CDR3 DNA reads TGTGCCAGCAGCACAGGGACAGGGCCTGGAAACACCATATATTTT. Filled out from reference TRBV14 and TRBJ1-3, the complete variable domain reads EAGVTQFPSHSVIEKGQTVTLRCDPISGHDNLYWYRRVMGKEIKFLLHFVKESKQDESGMPNNRFLAERTGGTYSTLKVQPAELEDSGVYFCASSTGTGPGNTIYFGEGSWLTVV.

The chain uses TRBV3-1 (or the pseudogene TRBV3-2) and TRBJ2-1; D gene unclear. Trimming pared 1 base from V and 4 bases from J, leaving 11 bases between. Germline CDR1 LGHDT, CDR2 YNNKEL (reference sequence). The length of the CDR3 is 15 residues. DNA for the CDR3: TGTGCCAGCAGCCAAGTAGAACTCGATTACAATGAGCAGTTCTTC. Amino acids: CASSQVELDYNEQFF.

V gene TRBV4-2 combines with J gene TRBJ1-3; weak D call: TRBD1 (6 bases). V was shortened by 0 bases and J by 2 bases, with 11 bases between the two germline ends. Looked up from germline, CDR1 is LGHNA and CDR2 is YNFKEQ. This CDR3 has 16 amino acids. The CDR3: CASSQDPAGAGNTIYF. The CDR3 coding sequence is TGTGCCAGCAGCCAAGATCCCGCAGGGGCTGGAAACACCATATATTTT.

The CDR3 loop is CASRRGTSPEAFF. The CDR3 bases are TGTGCCAGCAGAAGGGGGACATCTCCTGAAGCTTTCTTT. The chain joins TRBV5-6 to TRBJ1-1, with a possible D match to TRBD1 (6 bases). Germline V gene lookup returns CDR1 SGHDT and CDR2 YYEEEE. The V end lost 5 bases, the J end lost 6 bases, and 14 bases lay between the germline ends. The CDR3 sequence is 13 residues long.

The table lists this clone with a few counts. V usage is TRBV15 and J usage is TRBJ1-4; D is unresolved. The CDR3 covers 18 residues. Germline CDR1 is LNHNV and CDR2 is YYDKDF (reference sequence). The V gene lost 1 base and the J gene lost 0 bases, with 15 bases spanning the gap. CDR3 loop: CATSRVSIQTATNEKLFF. CDR3 in DNA: TGTGCCACCAGCAGAGTGTCAATACAGACCGCAACTAATGAAAAACTGTTTTTT.

The chain's CDR3 is CASSSRRTGSGNTIYF. CDR3 DNA: TGTGCCAGCAGTTCCCGGCGGACAGGCTCGGGAAACACCATATATTTT. The V and J genes are TRBV27 and TRBJ1-3, with 7 bases fitting TRBD1. Trimming at V came to 4 bases and at J to 4 bases, leaving 10 bases not matched to a gene. Per germline, CDR1 MNHEY and CDR2 SMNVEV (reference sequence). The CDR3 spans 16 residues.

The chain employs TRBV5-1 and TRBJ1-2; the D gene is possibly TRBD1 (5 bases). The CDR3 covers 14 residues. Per germline, CDR1 SGHRS and CDR2 YFSETQ. V gave up 3 bases and J gave up 3 bases, with 12 bases separating them. This CDR3 is CASSSGDRHYGYTF. The CDR3 nucleotides read TGCGCCAGCAGCTCGGGGGACCGCCACTATGGCTACACCTTC.

The CDR3 DNA is TGTGCCAGCAGCAGGACAGACAATGAGCAGTTCTTC. Protein: CASSRTDNEQFF. V is TRBV7-3 and J is TRBJ2-1; weak D call: TRBD1 (6 bases). Germline V gene data show CDR1 as SGHTA and CDR2 as FQGTGA. Trimming cost V 5 bases and J 5 bases, with 7 bases left between them. The CDR3 loop spans 12 amino acids.

This clone was recorded once. The rearrangement uses TRBV4-1 and TRBJ1-2; D possibly corresponds to TRBD1 (5 bases). The germline V gene encodes CDR1 MGHRA and CDR2 YSYEKL. V was trimmed by 0 bases and J by 7 bases, leaving 12 bases between them. There are 14 residues in the CDR3. CDR3 residues: CASSQDRGTAGYTF. The CDR3 DNA is TGCGCCAGCAGCCAAGATAGGGGTACCGCTGGCTACACCTTC.

The rearrangement joins TRBV9 to TRBJ2-7; D may be TRBD1 (6 bases). The CDR3 has 15 amino acids. Germline V gives CDR1 SGDLS, CDR2 YYNGEE. Trimming removed 2 bases from V and 2 bases from J, with 14 bases in between. The CDR3 DNA follows: TGTGCCAGCAGCGTCGCCCCGACAGGCCCCTACGAGCAGTACTTC. Encoded protein: CASSVAPTGPYEQYF.

This chain's CDR3 is CAIKETGTSGSDEQFF. For the CDR3, the DNA is TGTGCCATCAAGGAGACCGGGACTAGCGGGAGCGATGAGCAGTTCTTC. The gene calls are TRBV10-3 and TRBJ2-1; 14 bases are shared with TRBD2. Losses at the gene ends were 7 bases for V and 8 bases for J; bases not matched to a gene: 10. The CDR3 extends over 16 amino acids. Germline V CDR1 and CDR2: ENHRY, SYGVKD.